The 7 T cell receptor beta chains listed next were all sequenced from one sample in a study of T cells in Graves' hyperthyroidism and ophthalmopathy. The CDR3 regions of TCR beta were amplified from RNA transcripts. First-round RT-PCR with HTBI primers amplified the TCR CDR3 region. MiXCR was run by TCRdb on the multiplex PCR reads, yielding one entry per CDR3 protein. The data hold fewer than 110,000 distinct CDR3 sequences, with about half observed a single time. Sequencing was performed on blood. The receptors derive from a man aged 35 to 55 with Graves' hyperthyroidism.

This clonotype was counted a few times. This rearrangement joins TRBV20-1 to TRBJ1-1; D is ambiguous. V was pared by 3 bases and J by 7 bases, with 12 bases between. The CDR3 totals 12 residues. Germline CDR1 and CDR2: DFQATT and SNEGSKA (reference sequence). The DNA for the CDR3 is TGCAGTGCTAGTCATACCCACCTTGAAGCTTTCTTT. Protein sequence: CSASHTHLEAFF.

This clonotype was observed many times. This chain connects TRBV2 to TRBJ1-5, with D unclear. Germline V lookup: CDR1 SNHLY, CDR2 FYNNEI. The CDR3 extends over 13 amino acids. Trimming took off 4 bases at V and 7 bases at J, with 11 bases between the two ends. The CDR3 sequence is CASSGAGRQPQHF. In DNA form, the CDR3 reads TGTGCCAGCAGTGGGGCGGGTAGGCAGCCCCAGCATTTT.

The table lists this clonotype with many counts. The genes are TRBV12-3 or TRBV12-4 and TRBJ2-7; 13 nucleotides align to TRBD2. The CDR3 totals 14 residues. V dropped 7 bases and J dropped 5; count of bases not matched to a gene: 5. This CDR3 reads CASKAGLAGNEQYF. The CDR3 DNA reads as TGTGCCAGCAAGGCGGGACTAGCGGGAAACGAGCAGTACTTC.

This clonotype showed up many times. The chain carries TRBV5-1 and TRBJ2-3; 8 nucleotides match TRBD2. CDR1 and CDR2 from the germline V gene are SGHRS and YFSETQ. The CDR3 covers 14 residues. V gave up 4 bases and J gave up 3 bases; unmatched junction bases: 4. The CDR3 spells CASSPSGGTDTQYF. For the CDR3, the DNA is TGCGCCAGCAGCCCATCGGGAGGGACAGATACGCAGTATTTT.

The chain links TRBV19 to TRBJ2-1; a weak D match, TRBD2 (5 bases). V lost 9 bases and J lost 7, with 7 bases in between. The CDR3 is 10 residues long. Germline CDR1 LNHDA, CDR2 SQIVND (reference sequence). CDR3 DNA sequence: TGTGCCAGCGGGGATAATGAGCAGTTCTTC. This translates into CASGDNEQFF.

This clonotype was detected many times. The chain recombines TRBV11-3 with TRBJ2-2; 8 nucleotides align to TRBD1. Germline V gene lookup returns CDR1 SGHNT and CDR2 YENEEA. The CDR3 contains 16 residues. The V and J ends lost 8 bases and 4 bases, in that order; junction bases with no gene match: 12. The CDR3 nucleotides are TGTGCCAGCTTGATTCAGGGGGCGGGATCCACCGGGGAGCTGTTTTTT. Amino acid sequence: CASLIQGAGSTGELFF.

The rearrangement joins TRBV7-9 to TRBJ2-5; a weak D match, TRBD1 (6 bases). V gave up 2 bases and J gave up 6 bases, with 10 bases separating them. Germline values: CDR1 SEHNR, CDR2 FQNEAQ (reference sequence). CDR3 length equals 13 residues. The CDR3 is CASSLRGGKTQYF. The DNA of the CDR3 is TGTGCCAGCAGCTTAAGAGGGGGAAAGACCCAGTACTTC.